Presented here are 25 T cell receptor beta chains from one specimen sequenced in a study of Graves' ophthalmopathy and Graves' hyperthyroidism. Researchers took RNA transcripts and amplified TCR beta CDR3 regions from them. Second-round multiplex PCR came after a first-round RT-PCR that employed HTBI primers. TCRdb called the multiplex PCR reads again in MiXCR, with one record for every CDR3 protein. Of a few hundred thousand distinct CDR3 sequences in the sample, about 16% were seen once. Sequencing was done on a sample of peripheral blood. These receptor sequences come from a woman younger than 35 with stable Graves' hyperthyroidism.

This clonotype was seen many times. The chain joins TRBV6-1 to TRBJ2-7, with D uncertain. Germline CDR1 is MNHNS and CDR2 is SASEGT. This CDR3 comprises 13 residues. Trimming took 4 bases from V and 2 from J, leaving 9 bases between them. The CDR3 region is CASSGRGTYEQYF. The CDR3 DNA reads as TGTGCCAGCAGTGGTCGCGGAACCTACGAGCAGTACTTC.

The chain carries TRBV24-1 and TRBJ2-2; 14 bases map to TRBD2. The length of the CDR3 is 18 residues. The ends lost 4 bases at V and 3 bases at J; junction bases unmatched: 6. Germline values: CDR1 KGHDR, CDR2 SFDVKD. CDR3 coding DNA: TGTGCCACCAGTGAAGGGACTAGCGGGAGATGGGACACCGGGGAGCTGTTTTTT. It yields the protein CATSEGTSGRWDTGELFF.

This clonotype came up many times. The chain links TRBV6-5 to TRBJ1-2, with TRBD1 as a possible D gene (5 bases). Trimming left V 6 bases short and J 1 base short, with 12 bases between. This CDR3 has 14 amino acids. CDR1 is MNHEY, CDR2 SVGAGI, per germline. In nucleotides, the CDR3 is TGTGCCAGCAGCTTAACAGGAGATAACTATGGCTACACCTTC. Translating gives CASSLTGDNYGYTF.

In this sample, this clonotype turned up a few times. Relative to the germline gene, one junction end is altered; a read error may explain this. This sequence joins TRBV27 and TRBJ1-5; no definite D call. The germline CDR1 and CDR2 sequences are MNHEY and SMNVEV (reference sequence). CDR3 length equals 14 residues. In DNA, the CDR3 is TGTGCCAGCAGTTCTATCGATGGCAATCGGCCCCAGCATTTT. Amino acid sequence: CASSSIDGNRPQHF.

This clonotype was detected many times. This CDR3 is missing its conserved last phenylalanine or tryptophan, likely due to a read error. The gene calls are TRBV6-5 and TRBJ1-5, with D possibly being TRBD1 (6 bases). Looked up from germline, CDR1 is MNHEY and CDR2 is SVGAGI. CDR3 length equals 16 residues. The V and J ends lost 2 bases and 7 bases respectively, with 18 bases between them. The CDR3, as DNA: TGTGCCAGCAGTTACGAAGCAGGGACAACTAGACAGCCCCAGCATCTT. It translates to CASSYEAGTTRQPQHL.

This clonotype was counted a few times. A read error may explain this, as a much larger clone is one base away. V is TRBV7-2 and J is TRBJ1-6, with D perhaps TRBD1 (5 bases). Trimming stripped 1 base from V and 15 bases from J, with 13 bases between. Germline CDR1 reads SGHTA; CDR2 reads FQGNSA. This CDR3 spans 13 amino acids. The CDR3 DNA is TGTGCCAGCAGCTTAGGATCCGGGGCACACCTCCACTTT. Its protein product is CASSLGSGAHLHF.

This clonotype was detected ten times or more. J is TRBJ1-2 and V is TRBV15; unclear D gene. This CDR3 is built from 13 residues. The germline V gene has CDR1 LNHNV and CDR2 YYDKDF (reference sequence). The V end was cut by 6 bases, the J end by 4 bases, with 12 bases between. The CDR3 coding sequence is TGTGCCACCAGTCTCAGGTTCCGCTATGGCTACACCTTC. As protein: CATSLRFRYGYTF.

This clonotype was seen ten or more times. The chain has TRBV6-1 and TRBJ1-1, with 9 bases aligning to TRBD1. The germline CDR1 and CDR2 sequences are MNHNS and SASEGT. Trimming cost V 5 bases and J 7 bases; bases outside gene matches: 2. The CDR3 contains 12 residues. CDR3 bases: TGTGCCAGCAGTCGGACAGGGGTTGAAGCTTTCTTT. Amino acids: CASSRTGVEAFF.

This clonotype occurred a few times. The V and J genes are TRBV3-1 and TRBJ2-2; 10 bases fit TRBD1. The ends lost 4 bases at V and 6 bases at J; junction bases unmatched: 8. In germline, CDR1 is LGHDT, CDR2 YNNKEL (reference sequence). The length of the CDR3 is 16 residues. In nucleotides, the CDR3 is TGTGCCAGCAGCCCAATCGACAGGGGGCGGGCCGGGGAGCTGTTTTTT. Its protein is CASSPIDRGRAGELFF.

The V call is TRBV6-1, the J call TRBJ1-6; D remains ambiguous. Germline CDR1 is MNHNS and CDR2 is SASEGT. This CDR3 spans 15 amino acids. The V and J ends lost 2 bases and 7 bases respectively, with 12 bases between them. The CDR3 DNA reads TGTGCCAGCAGTGAACAGCGGGGAGCGAATTCACCCCTCCACTTT. It specifies CASSEQRGANSPLHF.

V usage is TRBV5-1 and J usage is TRBJ2-7, with TRBD1 matching 7 bases. CDR1 and CDR2 from the germline V gene are SGHRS and YFSETQ. The trim removed 4 bases at V and 2 bases at J, leaving 3 bases unmatched. This CDR3 has 13 amino acids. CDR3 sequence reads: CASSEDRPYEQYF. In nucleotides, the CDR3 is TGCGCCAGCAGCGAGGACAGGCCCTACGAGCAGTACTTC.

There are many counts of this clonotype. The chain uses TRBV24-1 and TRBJ1-5; possibly TRBD1 for D (6 bases). Germline lookup yields CDR1 KGHDR and CDR2 SFDVKD. V shed 7 bases and J shed 5 bases, with 11 bases lying between them. The CDR3 is 13 amino acids. The CDR3 nucleotides read TGTGCCACCAGAGGACAGTTGGATCAGCCCCAGCATTTT. Its protein is CATRGQLDQPQHF.

In this sample, this clonotype turned up many times. The V and J genes are TRBV5-1 and TRBJ1-2; no definite D call. The germline CDR1 and CDR2 sequences are SGHRS and YFSETQ. This CDR3 contains 14 residues. The V and J ends lost 0 bases and 0 bases respectively, with 6 bases between them. The CDR3 bases are TGCGCCAGCAGCTTGGATACTACTAACTATGGCTACACCTTC. Translation gives CASSLDTTNYGYTF.

This rearrangement joins TRBV18 to TRBJ2-2; D remains ambiguous. V shed 1 base and J shed 5 bases, with 11 bases lying between them. The CDR3 contains 15 residues. Per the germline V gene, CDR1 is KGHSH and CDR2 is LQKENI. The CDR3 loop reads CASSPRNVLTGELFF. The CDR3 nucleotides are TGTGCCAGCTCACCACGGAACGTTTTAACCGGGGAGCTGTTTTTT.

This clonotype was seen more than once but under ten times. The CDR3 here is CASSLGQSEAFF. CDR3 DNA sequence: TGTGCCAGCTCTCTCGGACAGTCTGAAGCTTTCTTT. This chain uses TRBV18 with TRBJ1-1; TRBD1 might be the D (6 bases). V was shortened by 6 bases and J by 6 bases, with 11 bases between the two germline ends. Germline CDR1 is KGHSH and CDR2 is LQKENI. This CDR3 is 12 amino acids long.

The V and J genes are TRBV4-2 and TRBJ1-2; TRBD1 aligns across 12 bases. The CDR3 loop spans 20 amino acids. The V gene's germline CDR1 is LGHNA and CDR2 YNFKEQ. Trimming cost V 4 bases and J 1 base; bases outside gene matches: 16. CDR3 nucleotides: TGTGCCAGCAGCCCCGCCGGGACAGGGGGCGCATACCGGGGTAACTATGGCTACACCTTC. Translation: CASSPAGTGGAYRGNYGYTF.

This clonotype was found a few times. The chain uses TRBV3-1 and TRBJ2-7; possibly TRBD2 for D (5 bases). The ends were cut back, 1 base at V and 3 bases at J, with 7 bases in the middle. The CDR3 extends over 13 amino acids. Germline V gene lookup returns CDR1 LGHDT and CDR2 YNNKEL (reference sequence). The CDR3: CASSQAGIYEQYF. CDR3 bases: TGTGCCAGCAGCCAAGCCGGGATCTACGAGCAGTACTTC.

This clonotype was recorded at least ten times. V usage is TRBV2 and J usage is TRBJ1-5; D is possibly TRBD1 (5 bases). CDR1 and CDR2 from the germline V gene are SNHLY and FYNNEI. The V end lost 1 base, the J end lost 0 bases, and 10 bases lay between the germline ends. The CDR3 runs 16 residues. This CDR3 is CASSEGGLGSNQPQHF. As DNA, the CDR3 is TGTGCCAGCAGTGAAGGGGGCCTTGGTAGCAATCAGCCCCAGCATTTT.

The rearrangement joins TRBV6-1 to TRBJ1-1; weak D call: TRBD1 (5 bases). The CDR3 totals 14 residues. In germline, CDR1 is MNHNS, CDR2 SASEGT. V shed 1 base and J shed 4 bases, with 10 bases lying between them. The chain's CDR3 is CASSEERGITEAFF. For the CDR3, the DNA is TGTGCCAGCAGTGAAGAGAGGGGCATCACTGAAGCTTTCTTT.

This sequence joins TRBV9 and TRBJ1-1; D gene ambiguous. Trimming pared 3 bases from V and 0 bases from J, leaving 18 bases between. The CDR3 runs 17 residues. Per the germline V gene, CDR1 is SGDLS and CDR2 is YYNGEE. The CDR3 loop is CASSAEEPRDMNTEAFF. For the CDR3, the DNA is TGTGCCAGCAGCGCCGAGGAGCCTCGGGATATGAACACTGAAGCTTTCTTT.

Only one count was recorded for this clonotype. An end of the junction does not agree with germline; a read error may underlie this. The chain employs TRBV7-9 and TRBJ1-1, with unresolved D. This CDR3 region has 13 residues. Germline V gene data show CDR1 as SEHNR and CDR2 as FQNEAQ (reference sequence). The CDR3 region is CASSPPAGTESFF. The CDR3 DNA is TGTGCCAGCAGCCCCCCGGCGGGCACTGAATCTTTCTTT.

Regarding this clonotype: An end of the junction does not agree with germline; a read error may underlie this. The chain combines TRBV12-3 or TRBV12-4 with TRBJ2-4; D gene ambiguous. There are 15 residues in the CDR3. CDR3 sequence: CASANPVVAKNIKYF. CDR3 nucleotide sequence: TGTGCCAGCGCCAACCCGGTGGTGGCCAAAAACATTAAGTACTTC.

This clonotype was counted at least ten times. The V gene is TRBV6-1, the J gene TRBJ2-5; TRBD2 agrees at 10 bases. The junction had 3 bases not matched to a gene; V was cut back by 4 bases and J by 4 bases. This CDR3 contains 14 residues. Per germline, CDR1 MNHNS and CDR2 SASEGT. CDR3 amino acids: CASSALAGTETQYF. DNA for the CDR3: TGTGCCAGCAGTGCACTAGCGGGGACAGAGACCCAGTACTTC.

Many counts were recorded for this clonotype. V gene TRBV2 combines with J gene TRBJ2-6; 8 bases line up with TRBD1. Unmatched junction bases numbered 12, after V lost 9 bases and J lost 2 bases. CDR3 length equals 17 residues. CDR1 and CDR2 from the germline V gene are SNHLY and FYNNEI. The CDR3 region is CARDASTGGAGANVLTF. The CDR3 DNA is TGTGCCAGAGACGCCTCTACAGGGGGAGCTGGGGCCAACGTCCTGACTTTC. The entire variable domain, with the rest obtained from reference TRBV2 and TRBJ2-6, is as follows: EPEVTQTPSHQVTQMGQEVILRCVPISNHLYFYWYRQILGQKVEFLVSFYNNEISEKSEIFDDQFSVERPDGSNFTLKIRSTKLEDSAMYFCARDASTGGAGANVLTFGAGSRLTVL.

The chain links TRBV6-2 or TRBV6-3 to TRBJ1-2; 8 bases are a match to TRBD1. V lost 0 bases to trimming and J lost 3 bases; unmatched junction nucleotides: 9. There are 17 residues in the CDR3. The germline gives CDR1 MNHEY, CDR2 SVGEGT. In DNA form, the CDR3 reads TGTGCCAGCAGTTACTCGATACTGGACAGGGAGGACTATGGCTACACCTTC. It translates to CASSYSILDREDYGYTF.